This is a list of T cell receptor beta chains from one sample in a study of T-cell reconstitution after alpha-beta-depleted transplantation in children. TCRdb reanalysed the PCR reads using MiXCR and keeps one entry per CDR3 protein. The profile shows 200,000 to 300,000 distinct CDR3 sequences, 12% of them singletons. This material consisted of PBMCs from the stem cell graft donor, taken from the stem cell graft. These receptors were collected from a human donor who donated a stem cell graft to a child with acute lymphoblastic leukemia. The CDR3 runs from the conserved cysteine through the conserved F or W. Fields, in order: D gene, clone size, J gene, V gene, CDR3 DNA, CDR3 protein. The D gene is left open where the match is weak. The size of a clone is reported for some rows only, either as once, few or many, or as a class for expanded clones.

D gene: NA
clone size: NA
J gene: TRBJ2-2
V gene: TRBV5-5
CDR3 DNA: TGTGCCAGCGGCCCTAGCGTGAACACCGGGGAGCTGTTTTTT
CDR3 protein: CASGPSVNTGELFF

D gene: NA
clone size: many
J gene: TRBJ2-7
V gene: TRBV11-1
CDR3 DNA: TGTGCCAGCAGCTATAGGGCAGGGAACTACGAGCAGTACTTC
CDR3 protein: CASSYRAGNYEQYF

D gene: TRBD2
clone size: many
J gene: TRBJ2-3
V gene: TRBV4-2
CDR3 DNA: TGTGCCAGCAGCCAACCACCGGGACTAGCGGGAAGCACAGATACGCAGTATTTT
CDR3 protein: CASSQPPGLAGSTDTQYF

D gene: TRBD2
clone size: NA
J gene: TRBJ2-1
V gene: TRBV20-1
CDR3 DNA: TGCAGTGCTGAGGTACTAGCGGGGTTGTCAAGCTCCTACAATGAGCAGTTCTTC
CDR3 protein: CSAEVLAGLSSSYNEQFF

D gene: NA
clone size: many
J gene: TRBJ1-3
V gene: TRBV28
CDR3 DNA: TGTGCCAGCAGTTGGGCGGATACTGGAAACACCATATATTTT
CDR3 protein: CASSWADTGNTIYF

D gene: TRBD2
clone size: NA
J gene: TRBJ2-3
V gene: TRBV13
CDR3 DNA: TGTGCCAGCACCCGTAGCGGGTCCAGAGATACGCAGTATTTT
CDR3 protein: CASTRSGSRDTQYF

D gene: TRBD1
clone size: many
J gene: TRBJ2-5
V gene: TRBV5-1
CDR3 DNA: TGCGCCAGCAGCATGGGACAGGGAGAAGAGACCCAGTACTTC
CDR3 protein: CASSMGQGEETQYF

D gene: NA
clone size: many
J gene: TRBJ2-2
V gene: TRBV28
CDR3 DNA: TGTGCCAGCCGATCGCGGGGGGAGCTGTTTTTT
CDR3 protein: CASRSRGELFF

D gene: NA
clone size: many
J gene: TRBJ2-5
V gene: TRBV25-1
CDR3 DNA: TGTGCCAGCAGTGGGACGGTTTTTTCGGAGACCCAGTACTTC
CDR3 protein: CASSGTVFSETQYF

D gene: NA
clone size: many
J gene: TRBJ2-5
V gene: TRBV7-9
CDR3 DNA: TGTGCCAGCAGCTTAGAGGTAGATTCGGAGACCCAGTACTTC
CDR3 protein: CASSLEVDSETQYF

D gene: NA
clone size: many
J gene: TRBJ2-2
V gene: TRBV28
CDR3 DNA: TGTGCCAGCAGTTCTGGCGGGGAGCTGTTTTTT
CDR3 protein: CASSSGGELFF

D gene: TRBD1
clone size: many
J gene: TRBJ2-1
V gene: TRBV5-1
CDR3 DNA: TGCGCCAGCAGCTTGCGGCGTCGGACAGGAAAACCCAATGAGCAGTTCTTC
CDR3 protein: CASSLRRRTGKPNEQFF

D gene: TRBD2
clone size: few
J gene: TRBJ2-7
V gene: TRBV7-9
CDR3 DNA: TGTGCCAGCAGCCCCGGACTAGACTACTCCTACGAGCAGTACTTC
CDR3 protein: CASSPGLDYSYEQYF

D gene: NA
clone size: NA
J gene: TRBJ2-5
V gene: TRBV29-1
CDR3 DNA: TGCAGCGTTGTAGCCGTTAAAGAGACCCAGTACTTC
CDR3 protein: CSVVAVKETQYF

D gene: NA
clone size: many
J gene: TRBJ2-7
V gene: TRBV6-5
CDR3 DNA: TGTGCCAGCAGTTACTCGAATCGGCGGACGATCTACGAGCAGTACTTC
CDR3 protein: CASSYSNRRTIYEQYF

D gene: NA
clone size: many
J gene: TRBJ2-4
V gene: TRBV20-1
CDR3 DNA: TGCAGTGCTAGTAACGGTGTCAAAAACATTCAGTACTTC
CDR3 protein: CSASNGVKNIQYF

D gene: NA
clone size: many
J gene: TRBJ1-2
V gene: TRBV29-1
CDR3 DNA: TGCAGCGTTGGGGGGACGCGGTCGGGCGGCTACACCTTC
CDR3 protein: CSVGGTRSGGYTF

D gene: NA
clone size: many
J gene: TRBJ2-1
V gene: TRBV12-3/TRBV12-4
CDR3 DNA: TGTGCCAGCAGTCCCCCTACGGCGAACTACAATGAGCAGTTCTTC
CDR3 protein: CASSPPTANYNEQFF

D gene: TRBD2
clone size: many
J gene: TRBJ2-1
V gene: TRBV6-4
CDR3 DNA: TGTGCCAGCAGTGGACTAGCGGGGGGGAATGAGCAGTTCTTC
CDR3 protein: CASSGLAGGNEQFF

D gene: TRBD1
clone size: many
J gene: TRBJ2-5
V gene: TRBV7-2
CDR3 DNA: TGTGCCAGCAGCCCAACCTCCGGGACAGTAGAGACCCAGTACTTC
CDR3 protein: CASSPTSGTVETQYF

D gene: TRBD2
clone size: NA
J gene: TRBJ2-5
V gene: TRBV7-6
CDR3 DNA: TGTGCCAGCAGCTCGGGACTAGTGGAGACCCAGTACTTC
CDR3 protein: CASSSGLVETQYF

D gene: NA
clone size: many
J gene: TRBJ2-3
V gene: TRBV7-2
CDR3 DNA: TGTGCCAGCAGCTTAGCTTCAGCAGGTGATACGCAGTATTTT
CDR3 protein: CASSLASAGDTQYF

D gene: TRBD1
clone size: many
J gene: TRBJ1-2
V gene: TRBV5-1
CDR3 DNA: TGCGCCAGCAGCCCAGGGGGCGCCATGAACTATGGCTACACCTTC
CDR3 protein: CASSPGGAMNYGYTF

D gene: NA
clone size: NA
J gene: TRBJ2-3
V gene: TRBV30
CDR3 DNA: TGTGCCTGGTGGGGAGGCCGGCCCACAGATACGCAGTATTTT
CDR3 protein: CAWWGGRPTDTQYF

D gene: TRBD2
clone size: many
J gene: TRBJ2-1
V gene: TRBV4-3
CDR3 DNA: TGCGCCAGCAGCCAAGCTAGCGGGAGATACTCCTACAATGAGCAGTTCTTC
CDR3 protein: CASSQASGRYSYNEQFF

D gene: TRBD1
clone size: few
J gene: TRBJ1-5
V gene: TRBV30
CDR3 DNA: TGTGCCTGGAGTGGGGACAGAAATCAGCCCCAGCATTTT
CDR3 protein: CAWSGDRNQPQHF

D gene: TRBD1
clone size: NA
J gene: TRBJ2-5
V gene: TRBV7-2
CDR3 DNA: TGTGCCAGCAGCTCAGACAGGGGGGAAGAGACCCAGTACTTC
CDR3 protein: CASSSDRGEETQYF

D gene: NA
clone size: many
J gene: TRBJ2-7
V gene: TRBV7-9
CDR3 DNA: TGTGCCAGCAGCGCCCCGACGGTGCCCTACGAGCAGTACTTC
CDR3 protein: CASSAPTVPYEQYF

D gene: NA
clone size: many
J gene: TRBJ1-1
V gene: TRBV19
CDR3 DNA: TGTGCCAGTAGTATAATTTCGGTGACTGAAGCTTTCTTT
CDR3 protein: CASSIISVTEAFF

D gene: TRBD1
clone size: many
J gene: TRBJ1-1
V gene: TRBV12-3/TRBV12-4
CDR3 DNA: TGTGCCAGCAGGGACAGGGAGATTTCAAGGACTGAAGCTTTCTTT
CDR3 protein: CASRDREISRTEAFF

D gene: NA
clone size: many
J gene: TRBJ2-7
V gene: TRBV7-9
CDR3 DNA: TGTGCCAGCAGCCCCGGGACCATCGACGAGCAGTACTTC
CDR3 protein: CASSPGTIDEQYF

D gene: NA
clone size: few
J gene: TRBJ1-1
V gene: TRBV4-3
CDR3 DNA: TGCGCCAGCAGCCAAGGTCTAAGTTGGCCTGAAGCTTTCTTT
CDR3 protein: CASSQGLSWPEAFF

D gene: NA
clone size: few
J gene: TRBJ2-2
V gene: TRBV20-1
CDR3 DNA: TGCAGTGCTAGGAGGGGGGGCGGCACCGGGGAGCTGTTTTTT
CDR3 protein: CSARRGGGTGELFF

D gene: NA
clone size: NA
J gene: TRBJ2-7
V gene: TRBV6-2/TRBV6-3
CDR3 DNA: TGTGCCAGCAGTTTGGATGGCCGTTTCCCCTACGAGCAGTACTTC
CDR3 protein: CASSLDGRFPYEQYF

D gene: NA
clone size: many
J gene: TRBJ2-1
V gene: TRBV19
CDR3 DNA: TGTGCCAGTAGAGCATCGAGCTCCTACAATGAGCAGTTCTTC
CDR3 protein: CASRASSSYNEQFF

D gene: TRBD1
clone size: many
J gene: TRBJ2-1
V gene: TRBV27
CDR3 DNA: TGTGCCAGCAGTTTATTCCAGGGGGCAGAAAATGAGCAGTTCTTC
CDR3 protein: CASSLFQGAENEQFF

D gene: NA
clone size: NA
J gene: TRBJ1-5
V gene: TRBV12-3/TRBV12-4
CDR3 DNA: TGTGCCAGCAGCCTGCAAAATCAGCCCCAGCATTTT
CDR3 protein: CASSLQNQPQHF

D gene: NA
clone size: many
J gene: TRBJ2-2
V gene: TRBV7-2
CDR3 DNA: TGTGCCAGCGCTTCCGGGATGGGGGTCGGGGAGCTGTTTTTT
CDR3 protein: CASASGMGVGELFF

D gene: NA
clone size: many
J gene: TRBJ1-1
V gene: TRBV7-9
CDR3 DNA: TGTGCCAGCAGCTTAGAACAGACCTGGGGCACTGAAGCTTTCTTT
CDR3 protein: CASSLEQTWGTEAFF